The 9 T cell receptor beta chains reported below all come from one sample, sequenced in a study of quantifying T cell responses using KT2 cells. Overall study: TCR alpha and beta constant-region primers primed reverse transcription of RNA.

A single-stranded UMI oligo with SP2 sequence was ligated to cDNA 3' ends. First-round PCR used 3 to 4 cycles and beta primers RC1.1 and RC1.2 covering TRBC1 and TRBC2. One entry per CDR3 protein, called by TCRdb with MiXCR from the UMI-ligation and nested PCR reads. This sample has approximately 54,000 distinct CDR3 sequences, with more than 9% found just once. The specimen sequenced was PBMCs spiked with cells of the T cell clone KT2. The receptors come from a human donor.

This clonotype has just a few counts. The chain recombines TRBV28 with TRBJ2-1; 9 bases align to TRBD2. After removal of 2 bases from V and 2 bases from J, the junction contained 7 bases not matched to a gene. CDR1 is MDHEN, CDR2 SYDVKM, per germline. This CDR3 contains 17 residues. The CDR3 protein is CASSLLGLADTYNEQFF. Here the CDR3 DNA reads TGTGCCAGCAGTTTACTGGGACTAGCCGATACCTACAATGAGCAGTTCTTC.

The J gene is TRBJ2-6, the V gene TRBV6-5; TRBD2 might be the D (6 bases). CDR3 length equals 15 residues. Trimming left V 2 bases short and J 4 bases short, with 9 bases between. The germline gives CDR1 MNHEY, CDR2 SVGAGI. CDR3 nucleotides: TGTGCCAGCAGTTACGGAGGGGCCGGGGCCAACGTCCTGACTTTC. Translated, it gives CASSYGGAGANVLTF.

The J gene is TRBJ1-2, the V gene TRBV27; D not certain. CDR1 is MNHEY, CDR2 SMNVEV, per germline (reference sequence). V gave up 7 bases and J gave up 6 bases, with 24 bases separating them. This CDR3 comprises 16 residues. The DNA of the CDR3 is TGTGCCAGCAACTCGGTAGGGTCTCCCCTAATCAATGGCTACACCTTC. Translating it yields CASNSVGSPLINGYTF.

This clonotype showed up just a few times. The chain combines TRBV20-1 with TRBJ2-7, with 8 bases aligning to TRBD1. Germline V gene sequence: CDR1 DFQATT, CDR2 SNEGSKA (reference sequence). The CDR3 length is 13 residues. V trimming: 6 bases; J trimming: 1 base; junction bases outside the gene matches: 5. CDR3 amino acids: CSAADRGSYEQYF. CDR3 coding DNA: TGCAGTGCAGCAGACAGGGGTTCCTACGAGCAGTACTTC.

In this sample, this clonotype turned up a few times. The chain carries TRBV12-3 or TRBV12-4 and TRBJ1-4; TRBD1 matches at 8 bases. Losses at the gene ends were 6 bases for V and 3 bases for J; bases not matched to a gene: 3. The CDR3 spans 14 residues. CDR3 in amino acids: CASRRQGSNEKLFF. CDR3 nucleotides: TGTGCCAGCAGAAGACAGGGGTCTAATGAAAAACTGTTTTTT.

This clonotype was seen more than once but under ten times. J is TRBJ1-6 and V is TRBV10-1; D ambiguous. The V and J ends lost 2 bases and 5 bases respectively, with 7 bases between them. Germline V gives CDR1 WNHNN, CDR2 SYGVQD (reference sequence). The CDR3 is made up of 14 amino acids. The CDR3 loop reads CASSEQVHNSPLHF. Here the CDR3 DNA reads TGCGCCAGCAGTGAGCAGGTCCATAATTCACCCCTCCACTTT.

This clonotype was found a few times. The J gene is TRBJ1-5, the V gene TRBV19; D uncertain. The length of the CDR3 is 17 residues. V was shortened by 2 bases and J by 3 bases, with 17 bases between the two germline ends. In germline, CDR1 is LNHDA, CDR2 SQIVND (reference sequence). Here the CDR3 reads CASSIFYVLGNNQPQHF. The CDR3 coding sequence is TGTGCCAGTAGTATATTCTACGTATTGGGTAACAATCAGCCCCAGCATTTT.

This clonotype appeared a few times. The chain uses TRBV2 and TRBJ1-5; D perhaps matches TRBD1 (6 bases). With 1 base removed from V and 3 bases from J, the gap between germline ends came to 10 bases. The CDR3 runs to 15 residues. Germline CDR1 and CDR2: SNHLY and FYNNEI. CDR3 in amino acids: CASSEVSGVNQPQHF. The CDR3 nucleotides are TGTGCCAGCAGTGAAGTGTCAGGGGTCAATCAGCCCCAGCATTTT.

V is TRBV2 and J is TRBJ1-4; D possibly corresponds to TRBD1 (6 bases). V lost 2 bases, J lost 3 bases, and 10 bases lay in between. Germline CDR1 and CDR2: SNHLY and FYNNEI. The CDR3 contains 15 residues. The CDR3 sequence is CASSERGSPNEKLFF. CDR3 nucleotides: TGTGCCAGCAGTGAAAGGGGGTCCCCTAATGAAAAACTGTTTTTT. The whole variable domain, remainder taken from reference TRBV2 and TRBJ1-4, is EPEVTQTPSHQVTQMGQEVILRCVPISNHLYFYWYRQILGQKVEFLVSFYNNEISEKSEIFDDQFSVERPDGSNFTLKIRSTKLEDSAMYFCASSERGSPNEKLFFGSGTQLSVL.